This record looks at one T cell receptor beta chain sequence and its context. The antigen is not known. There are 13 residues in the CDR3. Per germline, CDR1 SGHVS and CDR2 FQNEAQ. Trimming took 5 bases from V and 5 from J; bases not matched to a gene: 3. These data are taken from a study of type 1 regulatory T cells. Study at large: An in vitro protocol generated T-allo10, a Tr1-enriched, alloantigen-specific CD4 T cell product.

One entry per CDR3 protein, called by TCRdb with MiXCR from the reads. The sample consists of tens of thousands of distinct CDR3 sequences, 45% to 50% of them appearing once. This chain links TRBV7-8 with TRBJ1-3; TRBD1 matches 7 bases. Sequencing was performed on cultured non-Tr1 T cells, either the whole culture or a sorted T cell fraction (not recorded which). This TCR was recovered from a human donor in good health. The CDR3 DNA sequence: TGTGCCAGCAGCCCGGGACAGAGAAACACCATATATTTT. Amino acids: CASSPGQRNTIYF.